This is a list of T cell receptor beta chains from one sample in a study of T cells in Graves' hyperthyroidism and ophthalmopathy. A single record per CDR3 protein comes from TCRdb applying MiXCR to the multiplex PCR reads. The data hold about 560,000 distinct CDR3 sequences, with roughly 15% observed a single time. The sequenced sample was blood. Receptors originate from a middle-aged woman with Graves' hyperthyroidism. CDR3s include the opening cysteine and the closing phenylalanine or tryptophan. The order of the fields is D gene, J gene, clone size, V gene, CDR3 length, CDR3 protein, CDR3 DNA. A D gene is named only where the DNA matches it firmly. Clone sizes are given selectively: once, few, many, or a class where the clone is expanded.

d_call: -
j_call: TRBJ2-1
clone_size: -
v_call: TRBV15
cdr3_length: 12
cdr3_aa: CATSRDSLEQFF
cdr3_nt: TGTGCCACCAGCAGAGATAGCCTTGAGCAGTTCTTC

d_call: -
j_call: TRBJ2-4
clone_size: few
v_call: TRBV5-6
cdr3_length: 15
cdr3_aa: CASSSMVASLNIQYF
cdr3_nt: TGTGCCAGCAGCTCCATGGTCGCCTCTCTAAACATTCAGTACTTC

d_call: -
j_call: TRBJ1-1
clone_size: -
v_call: TRBV6-5
cdr3_length: 15
cdr3_aa: CASSYSIGQRTEAFF
cdr3_nt: TGTGCCAGCAGTTACTCAATCGGGCAGAGGACTGAAGCTTTCTTT

d_call: -
j_call: TRBJ1-4
clone_size: -
v_call: TRBV5-1
cdr3_length: 14
cdr3_aa: CASSFFGTNEKLFF
cdr3_nt: TGCGCCAGCAGCTTCTTTGGTACTAATGAAAAACTGTTTTTT

d_call: TRBD2
j_call: TRBJ2-3
clone_size: many
v_call: TRBV9
cdr3_length: 15
cdr3_aa: CASSGVAGGADTQYF
cdr3_nt: TGTGCCAGCAGCGGCGTAGCGGGAGGGGCAGATACGCAGTATTTT

d_call: TRBD1
j_call: TRBJ2-3
clone_size: few
v_call: TRBV29-1
cdr3_length: 12
cdr3_aa: CSVRTGADTQYF
cdr3_nt: TGCAGCGTCCGGACAGGGGCAGATACGCAGTATTTT

d_call: -
j_call: TRBJ2-3
clone_size: many
v_call: TRBV3-1
cdr3_length: 15
cdr3_aa: CASSQFVSLTDTQYF
cdr3_nt: TGTGCCAGCAGCCAATTTGTTTCCCTCACAGATACGCAGTATTTT

d_call: -
j_call: TRBJ1-1
clone_size: few
v_call: TRBV6-1
cdr3_length: 13
cdr3_aa: CASKWELNTEAFF
cdr3_nt: TGTGCCAGCAAGTGGGAACTGAACACTGAAGCTTTCTTT

d_call: TRBD1
j_call: TRBJ2-6
clone_size: many
v_call: TRBV3-1
cdr3_length: 18
cdr3_aa: CASSPGTETFAGANVLTF
cdr3_nt: TGTGCCAGCAGCCCTGGGACAGAAACCTTCGCTGGGGCCAACGTCCTGACTTTC

d_call: -
j_call: TRBJ2-5
clone_size: few
v_call: TRBV5-1
cdr3_length: 15
cdr3_aa: CASRPSSWDQETQYF
cdr3_nt: TGCGCCAGCAGACCAAGCTCCTGGGACCAAGAGACCCAGTACTTC

d_call: -
j_call: TRBJ1-2
clone_size: many
v_call: TRBV10-1
cdr3_length: 14
cdr3_aa: CASRRAGRLFGYTF
cdr3_nt: TGCGCCAGCAGGCGGGCGGGCAGGCTTTTTGGCTACACCTTC

d_call: -
j_call: TRBJ2-2
clone_size: few
v_call: TRBV6-4
cdr3_length: 14
cdr3_aa: CASSQDREGGELFF
cdr3_nt: TGTGCCAGCAGCCAGGACAGAGAGGGCGGGGAGCTGTTTTTT

d_call: TRBD1
j_call: TRBJ2-3
clone_size: many
v_call: TRBV11-1
cdr3_length: 17
cdr3_aa: CASSYWDRISLTDTQYF
cdr3_nt: TGTGCCAGCAGCTACTGGGACAGGATTTCTCTCACAGATACGCAGTATTTT

d_call: TRBD1
j_call: TRBJ1-1
clone_size: -
v_call: TRBV15
cdr3_length: 15
cdr3_aa: CATSRETGGNTEAFF
cdr3_nt: TGTGCCACCAGCAGGGAGACAGGGGGGAACACTGAAGCTTTCTTT

d_call: -
j_call: TRBJ2-3
clone_size: -
v_call: TRBV20-1
cdr3_length: 16
cdr3_aa: CSARSVLFPSADTQYF
cdr3_nt: TGCAGTGCTAGGTCCGTTCTGTTCCCCAGCGCAGATACGCAGTATTTT

d_call: -
j_call: TRBJ1-2
clone_size: -
v_call: TRBV28
cdr3_length: 13
cdr3_aa: CASQPESFYGYTF
cdr3_nt: TGTGCCAGCCAGCCGGAAAGCTTCTATGGCTACACCTTC

d_call: TRBD1
j_call: TRBJ1-1
clone_size: few
v_call: TRBV10-3
cdr3_length: 11
cdr3_aa: CAIRRDSEAFF
cdr3_nt: TGTGCCATCAGACGGGACAGTGAAGCTTTCTTT

d_call: -
j_call: TRBJ1-3
clone_size: many
v_call: TRBV12-3/TRBV12-4
cdr3_length: 14
cdr3_aa: CASTTGGSGNTIYF
cdr3_nt: TGTGCCAGCACCACAGGAGGGTCTGGAAACACCATATATTTT

d_call: -
j_call: TRBJ2-1
clone_size: many
v_call: TRBV13
cdr3_length: 17
cdr3_aa: CASSLEGRGPGVSEQFF
cdr3_nt: TGTGCCAGCAGCTTAGAGGGGAGGGGGCCCGGGGTAAGTGAGCAGTTCTTC

d_call: TRBD2
j_call: TRBJ2-7
clone_size: many
v_call: TRBV12-3/TRBV12-4
cdr3_length: 14
cdr3_aa: CASSSGTSGYEQYF
cdr3_nt: TGTGCCAGCAGTTCCGGGACTAGCGGCTACGAGCAGTACTTC

d_call: -
j_call: TRBJ1-1
clone_size: many
v_call: TRBV12-3/TRBV12-4
cdr3_length: 14
cdr3_aa: CASRPSGQGAEAFF
cdr3_nt: TGTGCCAGCAGACCCTCGGGACAAGGCGCTGAAGCTTTCTTT

d_call: -
j_call: TRBJ2-7
clone_size: -
v_call: TRBV28
cdr3_length: 13
cdr3_aa: CASSSVRAGEQYF
cdr3_nt: TGTGCCAGCAGTTCTGTTAGGGCCGGCGAGCAGTACTTC

d_call: TRBD1
j_call: TRBJ2-3
clone_size: many
v_call: TRBV7-9
cdr3_length: 15
cdr3_aa: CASSFPGQATDTQYF
cdr3_nt: TGTGCCAGCAGCTTCCCGGGACAGGCCACAGATACGCAGTATTTT

d_call: -
j_call: TRBJ1-2
clone_size: few
v_call: TRBV25-1
cdr3_length: 11
cdr3_aa: CASSVQGGYTF
cdr3_nt: TGTGCCAGCAGTGTTCAAGGTGGCTACACCTTC

d_call: TRBD2
j_call: TRBJ2-1
clone_size: -
v_call: TRBV20-1
cdr3_length: 13
cdr3_aa: CSAPGLVSNEQFF
cdr3_nt: TGCAGTGCGCCGGGACTAGTTAGTAATGAGCAGTTCTTC

d_call: -
j_call: TRBJ1-4
clone_size: many
v_call: TRBV28
cdr3_length: 15
cdr3_aa: CASSQIVRGNEKLFF
cdr3_nt: TGTGCCAGCAGTCAGATCGTCCGGGGTAACGAAAAACTGTTTTTT

d_call: -
j_call: TRBJ2-1
clone_size: few
v_call: TRBV12-3/TRBV12-4
cdr3_length: 12
cdr3_aa: CASLQGLGEQFF
cdr3_nt: TGTGCCAGTCTACAGGGTTTGGGGGAGCAGTTCTTC

d_call: -
j_call: TRBJ1-5
clone_size: -
v_call: TRBV6-1
cdr3_length: 16
cdr3_aa: CASSEGGTYSNQPQHF
cdr3_nt: TGTGCCAGCAGTGAAGGAGGGACGTATAGCAATCAGCCCCAGCATTTT

d_call: -
j_call: TRBJ2-7
clone_size: -
v_call: TRBV6-1
cdr3_length: 12
cdr3_aa: CASSLQDYEQYF
cdr3_nt: TGTGCCAGCAGTCTGCAGGACTACGAGCAGTACTTC

d_call: TRBD2
j_call: TRBJ2-5
clone_size: many
v_call: TRBV28
cdr3_length: 15
cdr3_aa: CASRPRSGLQETQYF
cdr3_nt: TGTGCCAGCAGGCCTAGGTCGGGACTACAAGAGACCCAGTACTTC

d_call: TRBD2
j_call: TRBJ2-1
clone_size: many
v_call: TRBV3-1
cdr3_length: 15
cdr3_aa: CASSPSQVGRNEQFF
cdr3_nt: TGTGCCAGCAGCCCGAGTCAGGTCGGGAGGAATGAGCAGTTCTTC

d_call: -
j_call: TRBJ2-1
clone_size: many
v_call: TRBV5-1
cdr3_length: 12
cdr3_aa: CASSLAGNEQFF
cdr3_nt: TGTGCCAGCAGCTTAGCCGGCAATGAGCAGTTCTTC

d_call: -
j_call: TRBJ2-1
clone_size: few
v_call: TRBV29-1
cdr3_length: 13
cdr3_aa: CSVDRSSYNEQFF
cdr3_nt: TGCAGCGTTGACAGGAGCTCCTACAATGAGCAGTTCTTC

d_call: TRBD2
j_call: TRBJ2-7
clone_size: few
v_call: TRBV25-1
cdr3_length: 14
cdr3_aa: CASSESSPAGEQYF
cdr3_nt: TGTGCCAGCAGTGAATCGAGCCCAGCGGGGGAGCAGTACTTC

d_call: TRBD2
j_call: TRBJ2-1
clone_size: few
v_call: TRBV12-5
cdr3_length: 14
cdr3_aa: CASARTSANNEQFF
cdr3_nt: TGTGCTAGTGCCCGGACTAGCGCCAACAATGAGCAGTTCTTC

d_call: TRBD2
j_call: TRBJ2-2
clone_size: -
v_call: TRBV7-9
cdr3_length: 19
cdr3_aa: CASSPQPGLAGGNTGELFF
cdr3_nt: TGTGCCAGCAGCCCACAGCCGGGACTAGCGGGAGGGAATACCGGGGAGCTGTTTTTT

d_call: -
j_call: TRBJ2-7
clone_size: few
v_call: TRBV20-1
cdr3_length: 15
cdr3_aa: CSAAGGQRPPGEQYF
cdr3_nt: TGCAGTGCTGCCGGAGGACAGCGGCCCCCGGGGGAGCAGTACTTC

d_call: TRBD1
j_call: TRBJ2-2
clone_size: many
v_call: TRBV6-1
cdr3_length: 18
cdr3_aa: CASSEALGQGPYTGELFF
cdr3_nt: TGTGCCAGCAGTGAAGCGCTGGGACAGGGTCCGTACACCGGGGAGCTGTTTTTT

d_call: -
j_call: TRBJ2-1
clone_size: many
v_call: TRBV5-1
cdr3_length: 15
cdr3_aa: CASSLGSSSYNEQFF
cdr3_nt: TGTGCCAGCAGCTTAGGCTCTAGCTCCTACAATGAGCAGTTCTTC

d_call: -
j_call: TRBJ1-4
clone_size: many
v_call: TRBV16
cdr3_length: 15
cdr3_aa: CASSQSSGVGEKLFF
cdr3_nt: TGTGCCAGCAGCCAATCAAGCGGGGTTGGAGAAAAACTGTTTTTT

d_call: -
j_call: TRBJ1-2
clone_size: few
v_call: TRBV10-3
cdr3_length: 14
cdr3_aa: CAICATIPNYGYTF
cdr3_nt: TGTGCCATCTGTGCAACGATCCCTAACTATGGCTACACCTTC

d_call: TRBD1
j_call: TRBJ1-4
clone_size: few
v_call: TRBV6-6
cdr3_length: 15
cdr3_aa: CASSYSGQGWEKLFF
cdr3_nt: TGTGCCAGCAGTTACTCGGGACAGGGGTGGGAAAAACTGTTTTTT

d_call: -
j_call: TRBJ1-1
clone_size: few
v_call: TRBV20-1
cdr3_length: 11
cdr3_aa: CSAPQITEAFF
cdr3_nt: TGCAGTGCTCCACAGATTACTGAAGCTTTCTTT

d_call: -
j_call: TRBJ2-1
clone_size: -
v_call: TRBV4-2
cdr3_length: 16
cdr3_aa: CASSSHTISSYNEQFF
cdr3_nt: TGTGCCAGCAGCTCGCATACTATTAGTTCCTACAATGAGCAGTTCTTC

d_call: -
j_call: TRBJ2-2
clone_size: many
v_call: TRBV30
cdr3_length: 14
cdr3_aa: CAWSGGRGTGELFF
cdr3_nt: TGTGCCTGGAGTGGAGGACGGGGCACCGGGGAGCTGTTTTTT

d_call: -
j_call: TRBJ2-5
clone_size: many
v_call: TRBV20-1
cdr3_length: 16
cdr3_aa: CSARDRGPRAGETQYF
cdr3_nt: TGCAGTGCTAGAGATAGGGGCCCGAGGGCGGGGGAGACCCAGTACTTC

d_call: -
j_call: TRBJ2-1
clone_size: few
v_call: TRBV30
cdr3_length: 12
cdr3_aa: CAWSDSVGDQFF
cdr3_nt: TGTGCCTGGAGTGATTCTGTGGGGGATCAGTTCTTC

d_call: TRBD2
j_call: TRBJ2-3
clone_size: few
v_call: TRBV20-1
cdr3_length: 16
cdr3_aa: CSAISPGGGPTDTQYF
cdr3_nt: TGCAGTGCTATTAGCCCCGGGGGAGGGCCCACAGATACGCAGTATTTT

d_call: -
j_call: TRBJ2-5
clone_size: many
v_call: TRBV6-1
cdr3_length: 11
cdr3_aa: CASRKQETQYF
cdr3_nt: TGTGCCAGCAGAAAGCAAGAGACCCAGTACTTC

d_call: -
j_call: TRBJ2-2
clone_size: many
v_call: TRBV9
cdr3_length: 15
cdr3_aa: CASSPTPGGAGELFF
cdr3_nt: TGTGCCAGCAGCCCCACCCCAGGAGGGGCCGGGGAGCTGTTTTTT

d_call: TRBD2
j_call: TRBJ2-1
clone_size: -
v_call: TRBV5-1
cdr3_length: 17
cdr3_aa: CASSMGEGGLNYNEQFF
cdr3_nt: TGCGCCAGCAGCATGGGTGAGGGAGGGCTCAACTACAATGAGCAGTTCTTC

d_call: -
j_call: TRBJ2-2
clone_size: many
v_call: TRBV3-1
cdr3_length: 15
cdr3_aa: CASSQGQIRTGELFF
cdr3_nt: TGTGCCAGCAGCCAAGGACAGATTAGAACCGGGGAGCTGTTTTTT

d_call: TRBD2
j_call: TRBJ2-1
clone_size: many
v_call: TRBV7-3
cdr3_length: 16
cdr3_aa: CASSLHGLAGYNEQFF
cdr3_nt: TGTGCCAGCAGCCTACACGGCCTAGCGGGTTACAATGAGCAGTTCTTC

d_call: TRBD1
j_call: TRBJ2-7
clone_size: many
v_call: TRBV12-3/TRBV12-4
cdr3_length: 15
cdr3_aa: CASSTRDRGSYEQYF
cdr3_nt: TGTGCCAGCAGTACCCGGGACAGGGGGTCCTACGAGCAGTACTTC

d_call: -
j_call: TRBJ2-1
clone_size: -
v_call: TRBV24-1
cdr3_length: 15
cdr3_aa: CATSESRLTQNEQFF
cdr3_nt: TGTGCCACCAGTGAATCCAGACTGACCCAGAATGAGCAGTTCTTC

d_call: TRBD1
j_call: TRBJ2-7
clone_size: many
v_call: TRBV3-1
cdr3_length: 16
cdr3_aa: CASSQQDRGLPYEQYF
cdr3_nt: TGTGCCAGCAGCCAACAGGACAGGGGCTTACCCTACGAGCAGTACTTC

d_call: -
j_call: TRBJ2-2
clone_size: few
v_call: TRBV20-1
cdr3_length: 12
cdr3_aa: CSGRLGYGELFF
cdr3_nt: TGCAGTGGGAGGCTAGGTTACGGGGAGCTGTTTTTT

d_call: TRBD1
j_call: TRBJ2-2
clone_size: many
v_call: TRBV5-1
cdr3_length: 17
cdr3_aa: CASSFYGTGPNTGELFF
cdr3_nt: TGCGCCAGCAGCTTCTATGGGACAGGGCCTAACACCGGGGAGCTGTTTTTT

d_call: -
j_call: TRBJ2-5
clone_size: many
v_call: TRBV20-1
cdr3_length: 12
cdr3_aa: CSARTRQETQYF
cdr3_nt: TGCAGTGCTAGGACGCGGCAAGAGACCCAGTACTTC

d_call: -
j_call: TRBJ2-5
clone_size: -
v_call: TRBV7-2
cdr3_length: 16
cdr3_aa: CASSHTRARREETQYF
cdr3_nt: TGTGCCAGCAGCCATACTAGGGCTAGGAGGGAGGAGACCCAGTACTTC